This is a list of T cell receptor beta chains from one sample in a study of cytomegalovirus exposure and HLA in healthy donors. The table came from immunoSEQ multiplex PCR; TCRdb's copy has only in-frame clones and leaves some out. Here the sample spans under 65,000 clones, 85% to 95% being singletons. The sequencing sample was made of PBMCs. The receptors come from a woman younger than 30 in good health and CMV-seropositive. The CDR3 runs from the conserved cysteine through the conserved F or W.

len: 16
j_gene: TRBJ2-1
v_gene: TRBV27
CDR3aa: CASSLVSSGTYNEQFF

len: 17
j_gene: TRBJ1-4
v_gene: TRBV7-6
CDR3aa: CASSSLNRGRTNEKLFF

len: 15
j_gene: TRBJ2-1
v_gene: TRBV2
CDR3aa: CASSASSGRVYEQFF

len: 14
j_gene: TRBJ1-1
v_gene: TRBV6-1
CDR3aa: CASKVDRTNTEAFF

len: 13
j_gene: TRBJ2-7
v_gene: TRBV27
CDR3aa: CASSIGGGYEQYF

len: 15
j_gene: TRBJ2-1
v_gene: TRBV5-1
CDR3aa: CASSLSHREYNEQFF

len: 13
j_gene: TRBJ1-2
v_gene: TRBV7-3
CDR3aa: CASSPQGAYGYTF

len: 16
j_gene: TRBJ2-2
v_gene: TRBV7-3
CDR3aa: CASSKMGTGGSEELFF

len: 16
j_gene: TRBJ1-2
v_gene: TRBV6-5
CDR3aa: CASSWGTGGFSYGYTF

len: 13
j_gene: TRBJ2-1
v_gene: TRBV15
CDR3aa: CATSQDRGYEQFF

len: 17
j_gene: TRBJ2-6
v_gene: TRBV7-9
CDR3aa: CASSRTTGGSGANVLTF

len: 15
j_gene: TRBJ2-1
v_gene: TRBV7-8
CDR3aa: CASSAGLAGLNEQFF

len: 14
j_gene: TRBJ1-6
v_gene: TRBV5-4
CDR3aa: CASSFGQTNSPLHF

len: 14
j_gene: TRBJ2-2
v_gene: TRBV4-1
CDR3aa: CASNLAGVTGELFF

len: 15
j_gene: TRBJ2-3
v_gene: TRBV6-1
CDR3aa: CASSAGTGWADTQYF

len: 15
j_gene: TRBJ2-7
v_gene: TRBV28
CDR3aa: CASSPWGAGPYEQYF

len: 11
j_gene: TRBJ1-1
v_gene: TRBV30
CDR3aa: CAWSRDRGAFF

len: 11
j_gene: TRBJ2-1
v_gene: TRBV10-3
CDR3aa: CAISGRGEQFF

len: 20
j_gene: TRBJ2-7
v_gene: TRBV29-1
CDR3aa: CSVEGHSPRLRGQDAYEQYF

len: 15
j_gene: TRBJ1-4
v_gene: TRBV28
CDR3aa: CASSFPPGLEEKLFF

len: 18
j_gene: TRBJ2-1
v_gene: TRBV27
CDR3aa: CASSNGQGITSSYNEQFF

len: 17
j_gene: TRBJ1-2
v_gene: TRBV5-6
CDR3aa: CASSLGLVGTGNYGYTF

len: 14
j_gene: TRBJ2-7
v_gene: TRBV19
CDR3aa: CASSIRAADYEQYF

len: 13
j_gene: TRBJ2-1
v_gene: TRBV10-1
CDR3aa: CASSKSSYNEQFF

len: 17
j_gene: TRBJ1-2
v_gene: TRBV5-8
CDR3aa: CASSLAGTPKGDYGYTF

len: 16
j_gene: TRBJ1-3
v_gene: TRBV6-5
CDR3aa: CASSYSGQGAGNTIYF

len: 15
j_gene: TRBJ2-1
v_gene: TRBV29-1
CDR3aa: CSVDGTSGGFNEQFF

len: 18
j_gene: TRBJ2-3
v_gene: TRBV11-3
CDR3aa: CASSLDLQGAISRDTQYF

len: 15
j_gene: TRBJ2-2
v_gene: TRBV7-8
CDR3aa: CASQRRGRDTGELFF

len: 15
j_gene: TRBJ2-1
v_gene: TRBV7-2
CDR3aa: CASSLSTGAYNEQFF

len: 15
j_gene: TRBJ1-6
v_gene: TRBV5-1
CDR3aa: CASSLEGAHNSPLHF

len: 13
j_gene: TRBJ2-2
v_gene: TRBV7-9
CDR3aa: CASSLAYAGELFF

len: 14
j_gene: TRBJ1-1
v_gene: TRBV28
CDR3aa: CASSPGTGVTEAFF

len: 17
j_gene: TRBJ1-5
v_gene: TRBV28
CDR3aa: CASSLGTGTGHNQPQHF

len: 16
j_gene: TRBJ2-7
v_gene: TRBV5-1
CDR3aa: CASSFGSGLPTYEQYF

len: 14
j_gene: TRBJ2-1
v_gene: TRBV14
CDR3aa: CASSQEAGHYEQFF

len: 16
j_gene: TRBJ1-1
v_gene: TRBV19
CDR3aa: CASSISGRAMNTEAFF